This is a list of T cell receptor beta chains from one sample in a study of blood T cell repertoires in COVID-19. Here immunoSEQ multiplex PCR was the method, and the copy in TCRdb shows in-frame clones only, minus some. The top ten clones hold approximately 6% of a sample with 110,000 to 150,000 clones, around 82% of them seen once. Sequencing was done on a sample of PBMCs or T cells enriched from blood (not recorded which). These receptor sequences come from a woman aged 50 to 60 who had recovered from COVID-19. Each CDR3 is given with its conserved first and last residue. The D gene is left open where the match is weak. Clone size is shown for a subset of rows, as once, few, many or a class of expanded clone.

V	D	size	J	CDR3	DNA
TRBV2	.	many	TRBJ1-2	CASSRTGMGGYTF	TGTGCCAGCAGTCGAACAGGGATGGGGGGCTACACCTTC
TRBV28	.	.	TRBJ2-3	CASSLTSSTDTQYF	TGTGCCAGCAGTTTAACTTCTAGCACAGATACGCAGTATTTT
TRBV9	.	.	TRBJ2-5	CASSVDLTGTQYF	TGTGCCAGCAGCGTAGACCTTACGGGGACCCAGTACTTC
TRBV19	.	once	TRBJ1-3	CATEADTEVFGNTIYF	TGTGCCACGGAAGCAGACACGGAGGTCTTTGGAAACACCATATATTTT
TRBV7-6	TRBD1	.	TRBJ1-1	CASSFQGAYDTEAFF	TGTGCCAGCAGCTTCCAGGGGGCTTACGACACTGAAGCTTTCTTT
TRBV3-1/TRBV3-2	.	once	TRBJ2-1	CASSQDLTPVKQFF	TGTGCCAGCAGCCAAGATTTGACTCCGGTGAAGCAGTTCTTC
TRBV5-1	TRBD1	.	TRBJ1-5	CASSPDRSNQPQHF	TGCGCCAGCAGCCCGGACAGGAGTAATCAGCCCCAGCATTTT
TRBV30	.	.	TRBJ1-1	CAWSVSRESTEAFF	TGTGCCTGGAGTGTAAGTAGGGAGAGCACTGAAGCTTTCTTT
TRBV29-1	TRBD1	.	TRBJ2-3	CSVAYGQGHTDTQYF	TGCAGCGTTGCATATGGACAGGGGCACACAGATACGCAGTATTTT
TRBV2	.	.	TRBJ2-4	CASTMSHLNIQYF	TGTGCCAGCACCATGTCACACCTAAACATTCAGTACTTC
TRBV28	.	.	TRBJ1-3	CASSLTVVSGNTIYF	TGTGCCAGCAGTCTTACAGTCGTGTCTGGAAACACCATATATTTT
TRBV9	TRBD1	few	TRBJ1-2	CASSVVAGGGYGYTF	TGTGCCAGCAGCGTAGTGGCAGGGGGCGGCTATGGCTACACCTTC
TRBV7-9	.	.	TRBJ1-3	CASSPLVESSGNTIYF	TGTGCCAGCAGCCCGCTGGTGGAGAGCTCTGGAAACACCATATATTTT
TRBV9	.	.	TRBJ1-3	CASSTRGRSGNTIYF	TGTGCCAGCAGCACGCGAGGGAGATCTGGAAACACCATATATTTT
TRBV10-3	TRBD1	.	TRBJ1-6	CAISDAGGNSPLHF	TGTGCCATCAGTGACGCAGGGGGTAATTCACCCCTCCACTTT
TRBV19	.	once	TRBJ1-2	CASSTQVLRQGSDGYTF	TGTGCCAGTAGTACCCAGGTGCTTCGGCAGGGCAGTGATGGCTACACCTTC
TRBV19	TRBD2	.	TRBJ2-4	CASSGTQRGGHRNIQYF	TGTGCCAGTAGTGGAACCCAGCGGGGGGGCCATCGGAACATTCAGTACTTC
TRBV19	.	few	TRBJ2-1	CASSWGGDHNEQFF	TGTGCCAGTTCCTGGGGCGGGGACCACAATGAGCAGTTCTTC
TRBV28	TRBD2	.	TRBJ2-7	CATKPGTSGEQYF	TGTGCCACCAAACCCGGGACTAGTGGCGAGCAGTACTTC
TRBV2	.	.	TRBJ1-4	CASRAHNEKLFF	TGTGCCAGCAGGGCACACAATGAAAAACTGTTTTTT
TRBV29-1	TRBD1	few	TRBJ2-7	CSVEAGTGPYYEQYF	TGCAGCGTTGAAGCCGGGACAGGGCCCTACTACGAGCAGTACTTC
TRBV5-6	.	.	TRBJ2-7	CASYPGANAYEQYF	TGTGCCAGTTACCCGGGAGCTAACGCCTACGAGCAGTACTTC
TRBV23-1	.	.	TRBJ2-7	CASSQGQGNEQYF	TGCGCCAGCAGTCAAGGCCAGGGGAACGAGCAGTACTTC
TRBV18	.	.	TRBJ2-7	CASSPQSSFEQYF	TGTGCCAGCTCACCACAGAGTAGCTTCGAGCAGTACTTC
TRBV29-1	.	.	TRBJ2-7	CSVSVGGSSYEQYF	TGCAGCGTTTCGGTTGGAGGAAGCTCCTACGAGCAGTACTTC
TRBV7-3	.	.	TRBJ2-2	CASSATQAGPTGELFF	TGTGCCAGCAGCGCCACGCAGGCAGGGCCGACCGGGGAGCTGTTTTTT
TRBV29-1	.	.	TRBJ1-2	CSALSGRNYGYTF	TGCAGCGCCCTCTCAGGGAGGAACTATGGCTACACCTTC
TRBV27	.	.	TRBJ1-1	CASSLTELGGTEAFF	TGTGCCAGCAGTCTCACCGAATTAGGGGGCACTGAAGCTTTCTTT
TRBV5-1	.	.	TRBJ1-6	CASRGGSGVSYNSPLHF	TGCGCCAGCAGGGGGGGATCGGGTGTCTCCTATAATTCACCCCTCCACTTT
TRBV28	.	.	TRBJ1-6	CASSRGQRNSPLHF	TGTGCCAGCAGCCGTGGACAAAGAAATTCACCCCTCCACTTT
TRBV7-9	TRBD1	.	TRBJ1-1	CASSRGQRNTEAFF	TGTGCCAGCAGCCGGGGACAGCGGAACACTGAAGCTTTCTTT
TRBV27	.	.	TRBJ1-4	CASSLYGGAGEKLFF	TGTGCCAGCAGTTTATATGGGGGCGCTGGGGAAAAACTGTTTTTT
TRBV19	.	.	TRBJ1-5	CASSSQSLNQPQHF	TGTGCCAGTAGTTCGCAGTCCCTTAATCAGCCCCAGCATTTT
TRBV28	.	.	TRBJ1-6	CASSIPGDSPLHF	TGTGCCAGCAGTATCCCGGGGGATTCACCCCTCCACTTT
TRBV3-1/TRBV3-2	TRBD2	.	TRBJ2-5	CASSPSLAGSRIQETQYF	TGTGCCAGCAGCCCTTCACTAGCGGGGAGCCGGATACAAGAGACCCAGTACTTC
TRBV3-1/TRBV3-2	.	.	TRBJ2-2	CASSHKGGTNTGELFF	TGTGCCAGCAGCCACAAAGGCGGCACCAACACCGGGGAGCTGTTTTTT
TRBV5-1	.	.	TRBJ1-2	CASSLVADTGYTF	TGCGCCAGCAGCTTGGTGGCGGATACTGGCTACACCTTC
TRBV7-3	TRBD1	.	TRBJ2-5	CASSVTGSEETQYF	TGTGCCAGCAGCGTGACAGGGTCTGAAGAGACCCAGTACTTC
TRBV25-1	.	.	TRBJ1-4	CASSGWGKQGEKLFF	TGTGCCAGCAGTGGATGGGGCAAACAGGGTGAAAAACTGTTTTTT
TRBV7-9	.	few	TRBJ2-3	CASSWEGGGTDTQYF	TGTGCCAGCAGCTGGGAGGGGGGAGGCACAGATACGCAGTATTTT
TRBV27	TRBD1	.	TRBJ1-4	CASTLRTGAGEKLFF	TGTGCCAGCACCCTACGGACAGGGGCGGGGGAAAAACTGTTTTTT
TRBV3-1/TRBV3-2	TRBD2	.	TRBJ2-1	CASSPPGLAGQQNEQFF	TGTGCCAGCAGCCCTCCGGGACTAGCGGGTCAGCAGAATGAGCAGTTCTTC
TRBV29-1	TRBD1	.	TRBJ1-1	CSVGGSQGTEAFF	TGCAGCGTGGGGGGCTCACAGGGGACTGAAGCTTTCTTT
TRBV6-6	TRBD2	.	TRBJ2-7	CASIAGEQYF	TGTGCCAGCATAGCGGGTGAGCAGTACTTC
TRBV5-5	.	.	TRBJ1-1	CASSLNGGLNTEAFF	TGTGCCAGCAGCTTAAATGGCGGGCTGAACACTGAAGCTTTCTTT
TRBV3-1/TRBV3-2	TRBD1	.	TRBJ1-5	CASSPLGGQGMNQPQHF	TGTGCCAGCAGCCCCTTAGGCGGACAGGGAATGAATCAGCCCCAGCATTTT
TRBV28	TRBD2	.	TRBJ2-7	CASSPGTSGVYEQYF	TGTGCCAGCAGTCCCGGGACTAGCGGGGTCTACGAGCAGTACTTC
TRBV6-5	TRBD2	.	TRBJ2-2	CASTRGGNTGELFF	TGTGCCAGCACCCGCGGGGGGAACACCGGGGAGCTGTTTTTT
TRBV3-1/TRBV3-2	.	.	TRBJ1-1	CASSIMNTEAFF	TGTGCCAGCAGTATAATGAACACTGAAGCTTTCTTT
TRBV4-1	.	.	TRBJ1-2	CASSQAGNYGYTF	TGCGCCAGCAGCCAAGCCGGTAACTATGGCTACACCTTC
TRBV18	.	.	TRBJ2-6	CASSLRGGAGANVLTF	TGTGCCAGCTCACTAAGAGGGGGAGCCGGGGCCAACGTCCTGACTTTC
TRBV5-1	.	few	TRBJ1-6	CASSLHVGQVNSPLHF	TGCGCCAGCAGCTTACATGTGGGGCAGGTGAATTCACCCCTCCACTTT